These 2 T cell receptor beta chains share one sample of origin, sequenced in a study of cytomegalovirus exposure and HLA in healthy donors. The primer mix had 60 Vbeta and 13 Jbeta primers. Using immunoSEQ multiplex PCR, the repertoire was profiled, and TCRdb retains in-frame clones only, with some absent. The data show about 100,000 clones, with about 75% seen just once and around 14% held by the top ten. Sequenced input: PBMCs. Receptor source: a male donor in good health and CMV-seropositive.

The chain uses TRBV5-4 and TRBJ2-4; maybe TRBD1 (5 bases). CDR3 size: 14 residues. CDR1 is SGHNT, CDR2 YYREEE, per germline (reference sequence). V gave up 1 base and J gave up 2 bases, with 7 bases separating them. The CDR3, as DNA: TGTGCCAGCAGCTTGAGGGGCACCAAAAACATTCAGTACTTC. It specifies CASSLRGTKNIQYF.

The table lists this clone with a few counts. The chain recombines TRBV5-1 with TRBJ2-7; perhaps TRBD1 as D (6 bases). V lost 4 bases to trimming and J lost 4 bases, with 9 bases between them. CDR3 size: 12 residues. Per the germline V gene, CDR1 is SGHRS and CDR2 is YFSETQ. CDR3 amino acids: CASSPDRYEQYF. The CDR3 DNA reads as TGCGCCAGCAGCCCCGACAGGTACGAGCAGTACTTC. Full variable domain (rest looked up from reference TRBV5-1 and TRBJ2-7): KAGVTQTPRYLIKTRGQQVTLSCSPISGHRSVSWYQQTPGQGLQFLFEYFSETQRNKGNFPGRFSGRQFSNSRSEMNVSTLELGDSALYLCASSPDRYEQYFGPGTRLTVT.